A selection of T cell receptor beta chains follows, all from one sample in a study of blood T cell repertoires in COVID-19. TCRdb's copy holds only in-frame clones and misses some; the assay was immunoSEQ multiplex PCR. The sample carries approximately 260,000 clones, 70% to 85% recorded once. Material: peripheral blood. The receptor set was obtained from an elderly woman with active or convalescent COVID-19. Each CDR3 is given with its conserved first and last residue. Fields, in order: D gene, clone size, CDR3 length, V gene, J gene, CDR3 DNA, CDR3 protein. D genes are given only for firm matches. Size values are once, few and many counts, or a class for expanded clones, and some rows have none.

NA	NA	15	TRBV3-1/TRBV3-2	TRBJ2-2	TGTGCCAGCAGCCAGTACACAGGGATGGGCGGGGAGCTGTTTTTT	CASSQYTGMGGELFF
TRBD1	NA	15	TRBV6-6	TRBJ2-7	TGTGCCAGCAGTTCCACCCTTACAGGGGACTACGAGCAGTACTTC	CASSSTLTGDYEQYF
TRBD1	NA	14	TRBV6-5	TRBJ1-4	TGTGCCAGCAGACCGGGACAGGGGCGCGAAAAACTGTTTTTT	CASRPGQGREKLFF
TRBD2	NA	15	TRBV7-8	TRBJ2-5	TGTGCCAGCAGCTCCGGGACTAGCGGAGGGTGGACCCAGTACTTC	CASSSGTSGGWTQYF
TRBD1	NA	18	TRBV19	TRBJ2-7	TGTGCCAGTAGTACTAGACAGGGACGGCTCTACCGTCCCTACGAGCAGTACTTC	CASSTRQGRLYRPYEQYF
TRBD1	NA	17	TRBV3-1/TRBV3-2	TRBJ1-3	TGTGCCAGCAGCCAAGGGGACAGGGTGAACTCTGGAAACACCATATATTTT	CASSQGDRVNSGNTIYF
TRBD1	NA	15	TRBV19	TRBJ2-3	TGTGCCAGTAGTCCAGGGACAGGGAGCACAGATACGCAGTATTTT	CASSPGTGSTDTQYF
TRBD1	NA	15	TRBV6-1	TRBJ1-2	TGTGCCAGCAGTGAATTAAGGGGGCAGGGAAATGGCTACACCTTC	CASSELRGQGNGYTF
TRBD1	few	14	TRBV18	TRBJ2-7	TGTGCCAGCTCACCCGGACAGGTCTCCTACGAGCAGTACTTC	CASSPGQVSYEQYF
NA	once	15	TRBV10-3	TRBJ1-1	TGTGCCATCAGTGAGTCCCGGGTTATTCAGGGTGAAGCTTTCTTT	CAISESRVIQGEAFF
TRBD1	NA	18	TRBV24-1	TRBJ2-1	TGTGCCACCAGTGGACTACCCGGTCAGGGACAGGGGGGGAATGAGCAGTTCTTC	CATSGLPGQGQGGNEQFF
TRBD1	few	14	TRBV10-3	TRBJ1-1	TGTGCCATCAGTGAGTCCCGACAGGGGGCTGAAGCTTTCTTT	CAISESRQGAEAFF
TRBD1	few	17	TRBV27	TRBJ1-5	TGTGCCAGCAGAAGAAAAGGGACAGCCTATAGCAATCAGCCCCAGCATTTT	CASRRKGTAYSNQPQHF
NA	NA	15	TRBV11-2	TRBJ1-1	TGTGCCAGCAGCTTATTGGGAGTAAGTGGTACTGAAGCTTTCTTT	CASSLLGVSGTEAFF
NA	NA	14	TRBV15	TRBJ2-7	TGTGCCACCAGCAGAGATCAAACAGGGAAGGAGCAGTACTTC	CATSRDQTGKEQYF
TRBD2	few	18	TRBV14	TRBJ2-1	TGTGCCAGCAGCCGATGGACTAGCGGGAGGGCTATCTACAATGAGCAGTTCTTC	CASSRWTSGRAIYNEQFF
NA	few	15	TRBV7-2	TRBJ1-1	TGTGCCAGCAGCTTAGGCGTGAGGGTGGGCACTGAAGCTTTCTTT	CASSLGVRVGTEAFF
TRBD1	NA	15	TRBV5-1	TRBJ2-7	TGCGCCAGCAGCTTGGGCGGACAGGACTCCTACGAGCAGTACTTC	CASSLGGQDSYEQYF
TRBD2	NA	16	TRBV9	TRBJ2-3	TGTGCCAGCAGTCTGGGACTAGCGGGACCCACAGATACGCAGTATTTT	CASSLGLAGPTDTQYF
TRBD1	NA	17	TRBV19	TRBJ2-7	TGTGCCAGTAGTATTGGACAGGGCCTCGGCGGTCTCTACGAGCAGTACTTC	CASSIGQGLGGLYEQYF
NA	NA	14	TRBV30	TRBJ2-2	TGTGCCTTCCGTGTGTTTTTGAACACCGGGGAGCTGTTTTTT	CAFRVFLNTGELFF
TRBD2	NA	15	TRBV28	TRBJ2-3	TGTGCCAGCAGTTTAGGCGGGGGTCGCACAGATACGCAGTATTTT	CASSLGGGRTDTQYF
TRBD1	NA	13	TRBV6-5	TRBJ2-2	TGTGCCCACAGGGGCCCGAACACCGGGGAGCTGTTTTTT	CAHRGPNTGELFF
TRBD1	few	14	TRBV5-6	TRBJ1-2	TGTGCCAGCAGCCTCGAGGGGGCCGACTATGGCTACACCTTC	CASSLEGADYGYTF
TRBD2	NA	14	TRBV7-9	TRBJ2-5	TGTGCCAGCAGCTTACGGCTAGCGGTGGAGACCCAGTACTTC	CASSLRLAVETQYF
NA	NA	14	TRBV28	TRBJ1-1	TGTGCCAGCAATATAGCCAGGGAGCAGCGGGGGGCTTTCTTT	CASNIAREQRGAFF
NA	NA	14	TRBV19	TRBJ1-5	TGTGCCAGTAGTATAGATGGGGGGGTACAGCCCCAGCATTTT	CASSIDGGVQPQHF
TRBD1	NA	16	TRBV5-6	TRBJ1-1	TGTGCCAGCAGCGCCTTTCGGGGGACAGGGAACACTGAAGCTTTCTTT	CASSAFRGTGNTEAFF
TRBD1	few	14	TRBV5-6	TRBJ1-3	TGTGCCAGCAGAAAGACAGGGGATGGAAACACCATATATTTT	CASRKTGDGNTIYF
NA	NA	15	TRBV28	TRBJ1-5	TGTGCCAGCAGTAAAGGCCGAATTAGCTCCGGGCCCCAGCATTTT	CASSKGRISSGPQHF
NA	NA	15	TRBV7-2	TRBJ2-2	TGTGCCAGCAGCTGGCGGGTCTCGTCGTCCGGGGAGCTGTTTTTT	CASSWRVSSSGELFF
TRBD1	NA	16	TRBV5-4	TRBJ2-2	TGTGCCAGCAGCTCGAAAGACAGGGGGCCGGGCGGGGAGCTGTTTTTT	CASSSKDRGPGGELFF
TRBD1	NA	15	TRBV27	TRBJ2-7	TGTGCCAGCAGTTTAAGGGTTACAGGGGAAGGCGAGCAGTACTTC	CASSLRVTGEGEQYF
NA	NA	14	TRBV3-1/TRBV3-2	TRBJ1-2	TGTGCCAGCAGCCAAGAAGGGAGGGGCATTGGCTACACCTTC	CASSQEGRGIGYTF
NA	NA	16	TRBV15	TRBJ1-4	TGTGCCACCAGCAGAGGATTACAGGGAACTAATGAAAAACTGTTTTTT	CATSRGLQGTNEKLFF
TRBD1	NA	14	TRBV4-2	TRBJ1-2	TGTGCCAGCAGCCAAGGCGGACAGGGCCGTGGCTACACCTTC	CASSQGGQGRGYTF
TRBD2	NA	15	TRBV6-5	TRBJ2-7	TGTGCCAGCGGACTAGCGGGGGGGGCCACCTACGAGCAGTACTTC	CASGLAGGATYEQYF
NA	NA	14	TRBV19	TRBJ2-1	TGTGCCAGTAGTATAGAATACACCTACAATGAGCAGTTCTTC	CASSIEYTYNEQFF
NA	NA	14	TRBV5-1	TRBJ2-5	TGCGCCAGCAGCTTGGGCGGCAGCGGGGAGACCCAGTACTTC	CASSLGGSGETQYF
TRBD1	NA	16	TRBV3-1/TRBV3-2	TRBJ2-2	TGTGCCAGCAGCCAAGTGGGTGGGACAGGTCCCTCCGAGCTGTTTTTT	CASSQVGGTGPSELFF
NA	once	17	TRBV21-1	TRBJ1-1	TGTGCCAGCAGCCCCAGCAGCAGGGGGTACGCTAACACTGAAGCTTTCTTT	CASSPSSRGYANTEAFF
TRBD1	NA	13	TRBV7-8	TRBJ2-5	TGTGCCAGCAGCCGGACAGGGACAGAGACCCAGTACTTC	CASSRTGTETQYF